One and the same sample provided the 32 T cell receptor beta chains below, sequenced in a study of T cell clonality in common variable immunodeficiency. General study results and limits: Common variable immunodeficiency TCR beta sequences reportedly had fewer deletions and N-nucleotide insertions.

TCRdb keeps only in-frame clones here, not all; method: immunoSEQ multiplex PCR. The sample gives approximately 38,000 clones, none seen only once, and the top ten clones hold under 6.5%. Their specific antigens are unknown. Sequencing was performed on peripheral blood mononuclear cells. The receptors were sampled from a human donor with common variable immunodeficiency.

In this sample, this clone turned up a few times. The read is 3 residues too short to cover the CDR3 end, so that end is filled in from the germline J gene. The rearrangement joins TRBV20-1 to TRBJ1-6, with a tentative D call TRBD1 (6 bases). CDR3 size: 11 residues. Germline CDR1 is DFQATT and CDR2 is SNEGSKA (reference sequence). The sequenced part of the CDR3 DNA is TGCAGTGCTTCCGACAGGAGGTCC. Amino acid sequence: CSASDRRS. The whole CDR3 region reads CSASDRRSLHF.

Details on this clone: The DNA ends 3 residues before the CDR3 does, and the rest of the CDR3 is filled in from the germline J gene. The rearrangement links TRBV7-8 to TRBJ2-3, with TRBD2 identical over 7 bases. CDR3 length: 15 residues. Losses at the gene ends were 1 base for V and 3 bases for J; bases not matched to a gene: 4. The V gene's germline CDR1 is SGHVS and CDR2 FQNEAQ. The sequenced part of the CDR3 DNA is TGTGCCAGCAGCTTAGGGAGGGGAGGGACAGATACG. It specifies CASSLGRGGTDT. The full CDR3 reads CASSLGRGGTDTQYF.

A word on this clone: The sequence runs out 3 residues before the end of the CDR3; the remainder is reconstructed from the germline J gene. V usage is TRBV18 and J usage is TRBJ2-4, with 12 bases that match TRBD1. Trimming at V came to 2 bases and at J to 1 base, leaving 9 bases not matched to a gene. The CDR3 length is 19 residues. The V gene's germline CDR1 is KGHSH and CDR2 LQKENI. Incomplete CDR3 DNA: TGTGCCAGCTCACCAACCTGGGACAGGGGGCTGATGGCCAAAAACATT. Amino acids: CASSPTWDRGLMAKNI. The full CDR3 protein reads CASSPTWDRGLMAKNIQYF.

In regard to this clone: The read ends 3 residues early relative to the CDR3; the germline J gene fills the gap. This chain uses TRBV7-2 with TRBJ2-3; 7 nucleotides match TRBD2. The germline CDR1 and CDR2 sequences are SGHTA and FQGNSA. This CDR3 is 14 amino acids long. V trimming: 5 bases; J trimming: 7 bases; junction bases outside the gene matches: 9. The CDR3 reads CASSPAGGGNTQYF. CDR3 DNA (partial): TGTGCCAGCAGCCCCGCCGGCGGGGGAAATACG.

This clone was seen only a few times. The read stops 3 residues short of the end of the CDR3; the missing end is completed from the germline J gene. This chain links TRBV7-2 with TRBJ1-2; 8 nucleotides line up with TRBD1. Germline assignment: CDR1 SGHTA and CDR2 FQGNSA. CDR3 length equals 14 residues. With V trimmed by 5 bases and J by 6 bases, 8 bases remained unmatched. CDR3 protein: CASSTRQGTHGYTF. The CDR3 DNA, read in part, is TGTGCCAGCAGCACCCGACAGGGGACCCATGGC. The whole variable domain, filled in from reference TRBV7-2 and TRBJ1-2, reads GAGVSQSPSNKVTEKGKDVELRCDPISGHTALYWYRQSLGQGLEFLIYFQGNSAPDKSGLPSDRFSAERTGGSVSTLTIQRTQQEDSAVYLCASSTRQGTHGYTFGSGTRLTVV.

This clone was observed a few times. The missing CDR3 end, 3 residues past where the read stops, is filled in from the germline J gene. The V gene is TRBV6-2 or TRBV6-3, the J gene TRBJ1-1; TRBD1 might be the D (6 bases). V was trimmed by 6 bases and J by 2 bases, leaving 13 bases between them. The CDR3 totals 14 residues. Germline CDR1 and CDR2: MNHEY and SVGEGT. The CDR3: CASSTDRLNTEAFF. The sequenced CDR3 bases are TGTGCCAGCAGCACGGACAGATTAAACACTGAA.

In its sample, this clone was seen many times. The sequence runs out 3 residues before the end of the CDR3; the remainder is reconstructed from the germline J gene. The V gene is TRBV5-1, the J gene TRBJ2-7; 12 bases are a match to TRBD2. Germline assignment: CDR1 SGHRS and CDR2 YFSETQ. Trimming removed 3 bases from V and 1 base from J; junction bases left unmatched: 2. The CDR3 sequence is 15 residues long. The CDR3 loop reads CASSSGLAGSYEQYF. The DNA read from the CDR3 is TGCGCCAGCAGCTCCGGACTAGCGGGGTCCTACGAG.

Note on this clone: The observed sequence ends 3 residues before the CDR3 terminus, with the missing tail filled in from the germline J gene. This chain uses TRBV2 with TRBJ2-7, with TRBD1 matching 8 bases. V lost 4 bases, J lost 6 bases, and 5 bases stayed unmatched. This CDR3 is 13 amino acids long. Germline assignment: CDR1 SNHLY and CDR2 FYNNEI. CDR3 in amino acids: CASSAQGAGEQYF. The CDR3 DNA, read in part, is TGTGCCAGCAGTGCCCAGGGGGCGGGCGAG.

This clone came up many times. With the read ending 3 residues before the CDR3 end, the germline J gene is used to fill in that end. The chain links TRBV7-9 to TRBJ2-7; 9 bases fit TRBD1. Germline V CDR1 and CDR2: SEHNR, FQNEAQ (reference sequence). The CDR3 length is 15 residues. V gave up 4 bases and J gave up 4 bases; unmatched junction bases: 8. The sequenced CDR3 bases are TGTGCCAGCAGCTCACTAGTCGGACAGGGGTACGAG. The encoded protein is CASSSLVGQGYE. The complete CDR3 protein is CASSSLVGQGYEQYF.

This clone was seen many times. Read sequence stops 3 residues before the CDR3 end, and the germline J gene provides the missing end. J is TRBJ1-5 and V is TRBV6-2 or TRBV6-3; D ambiguous. The V end lost 6 bases, the J end lost 5 bases, and 11 bases lay between the germline ends. Per germline, CDR1 MNHEY and CDR2 SVGEGT. The CDR3 totals 13 residues. CDR3 DNA, as far as it was read: TGTGCCAGCAGCCCGGCGGGATATCAGCCC. This gives the protein CASSPAGYQP. The entire CDR3 is CASSPAGYQPQHF.

This clone was seen repeatedly, ten times or more. The CDR3 sequence is CASSGGTGSTHGANVLTF. The DNA read from the CDR3 is TGTGCCAGCAGCGGAGGGACAGGGTCAACGCACGGGGCCAACGTC. The rearrangement uses TRBV7-6 and TRBJ2-6; 9 bases agree with TRBD1. Coverage ceases 3 residues before the CDR3 finishes, and the germline J gene fills in the end. The CDR3 length is 18 residues. With V trimmed by 5 bases and J by 4 bases, 12 bases remained unmatched. Germline CDR1 is SGHVS and CDR2 is FNYEAQ.

There are many counts of this clone. The read is 3 residues too short to cover the CDR3 end, so that end is filled in from the germline J gene. The chain uses TRBV7-2 and TRBJ2-2, with TRBD2 matching 8 bases. The length of the CDR3 is 15 residues. Germline assignment: CDR1 SGHTA and CDR2 FQGNSA. The junction had 2 bases not matched to a gene; V was cut back by 1 base and J by 4 bases. The CDR3 reads CASSLGLAGTGELFF. CDR3 bases read: TGTGCCAGCAGCTTAGGCCTAGCGGGCACCGGGGAG.

This clone was recorded at least ten times. The observed sequence ends 3 residues before the CDR3 terminus, with the missing tail filled in from the germline J gene. The rearrangement joins TRBV29-1 to TRBJ2-1; 12 bases agree with TRBD1. J gave up 8 bases and V 3 bases, and 11 bases lay outside the gene matches. The V gene's germline CDR1 is SQVTM and CDR2 ANQGSEA. The CDR3 length is 16 residues. The CDR3 here is CSVDPHYGTGGHEQFF. The part of the CDR3 DNA that was read is TGCAGCGTTGATCCTCACTACGGGACAGGGGGCCATGAG.

This clone was counted only a few times. The read ends 3 residues shy of where the CDR3 ends; the end is completed using the germline J gene. The rearrangement joins TRBV6-2 or TRBV6-3 to TRBJ1-2; a weak D match, TRBD1 (6 bases). CDR3 length: 14 residues. The V gene lost 8 bases and the J gene lost 6 bases, with 19 bases spanning the gap. Germline CDR1 reads MNHEY; CDR2 reads SVGEGT. CDR3 protein: CASGGLMEIHGYTF. The CDR3 DNA, read in part, is TGTGCCAGCGGGGGCCTAATGGAAATACATGGC.

This clone was seen many times. The read stops 3 residues short of the end of the CDR3; the missing end is completed from the germline J gene. The chain employs TRBV29-1 and TRBJ2-5, with 9 bases that match TRBD2. CDR3 length: 15 amino acids. The V segment lost 1 base and the J segment 4 bases; nucleotides outside the gene matches: 7. From germline, CDR1 is SQVTM and CDR2 ANQGSEA. The sequenced CDR3 bases are TGCAGCGTTGAAGGGCTAGCGGGAACAGGAGAGACC. Translated, it gives CSVEGLAGTGET. The complete CDR3 sequence is CSVEGLAGTGETQYF.

This clone showed up many times. The sequence runs out 3 residues before the end of the CDR3; the remainder is reconstructed from the germline J gene. The rearrangement joins TRBV19 to TRBJ2-5, with TRBD2 as a possible D gene (5 bases). The ends were cut back, 4 bases at V and 6 bases at J, with 12 bases in the middle. Germline-derived CDR1 and CDR2 are LNHDA and SQIVND (reference sequence). The CDR3 spans 13 residues. CDR3 bases read: TGTGCCAGTAGTAACCCGGGGTTAAAGACC. Its protein product is CASSNPGLKT. The entire CDR3 is CASSNPGLKTQYF.

This clone came up many times. Read coverage stops 3 residues before the CDR3 terminus; the germline J gene supplies the remainder. The V call is TRBV5-1, the J call TRBJ2-4; 7 nucleotides align to TRBD1. The germline V gene encodes CDR1 SGHRS and CDR2 YFSETQ. CDR3 length: 15 amino acids. V dropped 4 bases and J dropped 8; count of bases not matched to a gene: 12. Partial CDR3 DNA: TGCGCCAGCAGCACCGGCCCCAGGGGGAGAGACATT. The encoded protein is CASSTGPRGRDI. The whole CDR3 is CASSTGPRGRDIQYF.

Many counts were recorded for this clone. The read halts 3 residues ahead of the CDR3 end, with the missing end drawn from the germline J gene. The chain joins TRBV6-1 to TRBJ1-5; no firm D call. CDR1 is MNHNS and CDR2 is SASEGT in the germline V gene. The CDR3 totals 16 residues. Trimming stripped 1 base from V and 5 bases from J, with 15 bases between. Partial CDR3 DNA: TGTGCCAGCAGTGAAGAGGTACGGAACAGATATCAGCCC. This codes for CASSEEVRNRYQP. In full, the CDR3 is CASSEEVRNRYQPQHF.

The table lists this clone with a few counts. The CDR3 end is not reached by the read, which stops 3 residues before it; the germline J gene fills it in. The chain recombines TRBV7-9 with TRBJ2-1; TRBD1 agrees at 7 bases. The germline V gene has CDR1 SEHNR and CDR2 FQNEAQ (reference sequence). The CDR3 totals 14 residues. The V and J ends lost 5 bases and 6 bases, in that order; junction bases with no gene match: 7. The CDR3 bases that were read are TGTGCCAGCAGCCCGACAGGGTTCGTCAATGAG. It codes for CASSPTGFVNE. The CDR3 in full is CASSPTGFVNEQFF.

For this clone: Read sequence stops 3 residues before the CDR3 end, and the germline J gene provides the missing end. J is TRBJ1-1 and V is TRBV5-5; D not resolved. There are 14 residues in the CDR3. Germline V gene lookup returns CDR1 SGHKS and CDR2 YYEKEE (reference sequence). V lost 0 bases and J lost 4, with 10 bases in between. Incomplete CDR3 DNA: TGTGCCAGCAGCTTGGTTCCTGAGGGCACTGAA. Its translation is CASSLVPEGTE. The CDR3 in its entirety is CASSLVPEGTEAFF.

To note about this clone: The observed sequence ends 3 residues before the CDR3 terminus, with the missing tail filled in from the germline J gene. The sample has other DNA sequences that encode this CDR3 too. V gene TRBV5-5 combines with J gene TRBJ1-6, with 9 bases matching TRBD1. CDR1 is SGHKS, CDR2 YYEKEE, per germline (reference sequence). V shed 0 bases, J shed 10 bases, and the junction held 5 bases outside the gene matches. The CDR3 totals 15 residues. The CDR3 spells CASSLVRTGVSPLHF. Incomplete CDR3 DNA: TGTGCCAGCAGCTTGGTTCGGACAGGGGTGTCACCC.

Comment on this clone: Read coverage stops 3 residues before the CDR3 terminus; the germline J gene supplies the remainder. The chain uses TRBV19 and TRBJ2-2, with 7 positions matching TRBD1. V gave up 11 bases and J gave up 4 bases; unmatched junction bases: 7. CDR1 and CDR2 (germline): LNHDA, SQIVND (reference sequence). The CDR3 contains 13 residues. The sequenced CDR3 bases are TGTGCCTGCGACAGGGTTGGCACCGGGGAG. It specifies CACDRVGTGE. The whole CDR3 sequence is CACDRVGTGELFF.

On this clone itself: Read sequence stops 3 residues before the CDR3 end, and the germline J gene provides the missing end. The chain employs TRBV30 and TRBJ2-7; tentatively, D is TRBD1 (6 bases). This CDR3 region has 13 residues. V shed 2 bases and J shed 6 bases, with 14 bases lying between them. Looked up from germline, CDR1 is GTSNPN and CDR2 is SVGIG (reference sequence). This chain's CDR3 is CAWSQRQDREQYF. CDR3 bases read: TGTGCCTGGAGTCAACGACAGGACCGCGAG.

As for this clone: With the read ending 3 residues before the CDR3 end, the germline J gene is used to fill in that end. This chain uses TRBV30 with TRBJ1-3; D is possibly TRBD1 (6 bases). CDR1 and CDR2 (germline): GTSNPN, SVGIG (reference sequence). This CDR3 is 15 amino acids long. Trimming left V 3 bases short and J 3 bases short, with 15 bases between. CDR3 in amino acids: CAWRPRGGGGNTIYF. The covered CDR3 bases are TGTGCCTGGAGACCCAGGGGAGGTGGTGGAAACACC.

This clone was picked up many times. The read terminates 3 residues before the CDR3 end, so the remaining end is supplied by the germline J gene. The chain is built from TRBV20-1 and TRBJ2-3, with 7 positions matching TRBD2. CDR1 and CDR2 (germline): DFQATT, SNEGSKA (reference sequence). After removal of 5 bases from V and 2 bases from J, the junction contained 10 bases not matched to a gene. The CDR3 has 15 residues. Partial CDR3 DNA: TGCAGTGCTTCCACCCGAGCGGGGATCACAGATACG. This codes for CSASTRAGITDT. The CDR3 reads in full as CSASTRAGITDTQYF.

A remark on this clone: Sequencing ends 3 residues short of the CDR3 end; the germline J gene provides the rest. V gene TRBV19 combines with J gene TRBJ1-2; unclear D gene. CDR1 LNHDA and CDR2 SQIVND come from the germline V gene (reference sequence). The length of the CDR3 is 12 residues. V lost 5 bases, J lost 7 bases, and 11 bases lay in between. The CDR3: CASSGLRLGYTF. The sequenced CDR3 bases are TGTGCCAGTAGTGGTCTACGACTTGGC.

This clone turned up a few times. The read falls 3 residues short of the CDR3 end, and the missing part is taken from the germline J gene. The chain couples TRBV20-1 to TRBJ2-1; D is possibly TRBD1 or TRBD2 (6 bases each). This CDR3 is 19 amino acids long. V dropped 6 bases and J dropped 9 bases, with 36 bases sitting between them. Germline CDR1 reads DFQATT; CDR2 reads SNEGSKA (reference sequence). The CDR3 here is CSAEGILITRTVGGGEQFF. CDR3 DNA (partial): TGCAGTGCGGAGGGGATTCTTATCACTCGAACGGTTGGGGGCGGTGAG.

This clone has only a few counts. The read gets to within 3 residues of the CDR3 end, and the germline J gene fills in the rest. The V call is TRBV7-2, the J call TRBJ2-5; possibly TRBD1 for D (8 bases). With 5 bases removed from V and 4 bases from J, the gap between germline ends came to 14 bases. The CDR3 runs 14 residues. The germline V gene has CDR1 SGHTA and CDR2 FQGNSA. The part of the CDR3 DNA that was read is TGTGCCAGCAGCGTACAGGGGGGGCGAGAGACC. Translating it yields CASSVQGGRET. The full CDR3 sequence reads CASSVQGGRETQYF. The full variable domain, completed using reference TRBV7-2 and TRBJ2-5, is GAGVSQSPSNKVTEKGKDVELRCDPISGHTALYWYRQSLGQGLEFLIYFQGNSAPDKSGLPSDRFSAERTGGSVSTLTIQRTQQEDSAVYLCASSVQGGRETQYFGPGTRLLVL.

This clone was counted a few times. Sequencing ends 3 residues short of the CDR3 end; the germline J gene provides the rest. The chain carries TRBV30 and TRBJ2-7; weak D call: TRBD1 (7 bases). This CDR3 is built from 14 residues. CDR1 GTSNPN and CDR2 SVGIG come from the germline V gene (reference sequence). Trimming took 1 base from V and 4 from J, leaving 14 bases between them. The CDR3 sequence: CAWSEGRGEYEQYF. Partial CDR3 DNA: TGTGCCTGGAGTGAAGGCAGGGGGGAGTACGAG.

This clone came up a few times. CDR3 sequence: CASSIESLAGAEQYF. The covered CDR3 bases are TGTGCCAGTAGTATAGAGTCGCTAGCGGGAGCCGAG. The chain is built from TRBV19 and TRBJ2-7, with 10 bases matching TRBD2. Read sequence stops 3 residues before the CDR3 end, and the germline J gene provides the missing end. The CDR3 contains 15 residues. From germline, CDR1 is LNHDA and CDR2 SQIVND (reference sequence). V lost 0 bases to trimming and J lost 6 bases; unmatched junction nucleotides: 5. Full variable domain (outside the CDR3, taken from reference TRBV19 and TRBJ2-7): DGGITQSPKYLFRKEGQNVTLSCEQNLNHDAMYWYRQDPGQGLRLIYYSQIVNDFQKGDIAEGYSVSREKKESFPLTVTSAQKNPTAFYLCASSIESLAGAEQYFGPGTRLTVT.

This clone was recorded at least ten times. The read ends 3 residues shy of where the CDR3 ends; the end is completed using the germline J gene. The chain links TRBV14 to TRBJ1-6, with D possibly being TRBD1 (5 bases). V lost 2 bases and J 2 bases, leaving 10 bases between the germline ends. This CDR3 spans 16 amino acids. Looked up from germline, CDR1 is SGHDN and CDR2 is FVKESK. CDR3 DNA, as far as it was read: TGTGCCAGCAGCCAAACGGGGGTCACCTATAATTCACCC. It translates to CASSQTGVTYNSP. The complete CDR3 sequence is CASSQTGVTYNSPLHF.

This clone came up many times. Read coverage stops 3 residues before the CDR3 terminus; the germline J gene supplies the remainder. The genes are TRBV19 and TRBJ1-1; D perhaps matches TRBD1 (6 bases). Germline CDR1 is LNHDA and CDR2 is SQIVND (reference sequence). The CDR3 length is 17 residues. V lost 3 bases and J lost 1, with 18 bases in between. The CDR3 DNA, read in part, is TGTGCCAGTAGTATGAGATTGACAGGAAGAGGGAACACTGAA. Its translation is CASSMRLTGRGNTE. In full, the CDR3 is CASSMRLTGRGNTEAFF.